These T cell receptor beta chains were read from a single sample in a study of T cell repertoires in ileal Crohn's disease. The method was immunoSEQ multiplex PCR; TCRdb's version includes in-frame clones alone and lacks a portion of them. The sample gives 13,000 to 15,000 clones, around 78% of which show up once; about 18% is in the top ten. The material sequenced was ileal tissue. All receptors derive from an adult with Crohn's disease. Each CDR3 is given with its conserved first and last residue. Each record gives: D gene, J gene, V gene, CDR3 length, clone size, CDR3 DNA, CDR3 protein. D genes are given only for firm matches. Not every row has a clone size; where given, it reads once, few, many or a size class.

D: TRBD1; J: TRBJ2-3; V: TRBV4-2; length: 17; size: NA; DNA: TGTGCCAGCAGCCAAGAAGCCGGGACAGGGGGGCTCTACTCCCAGTATTTT; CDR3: CASSQEAGTGGLYSQYF
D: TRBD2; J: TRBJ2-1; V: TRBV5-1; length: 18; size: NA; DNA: TGCGCCAGCAGCTTGGGTCATAGCGGGGGGTTTTCCTACAATGAGCAGTTCTTC; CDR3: CASSLGHSGGFSYNEQFF
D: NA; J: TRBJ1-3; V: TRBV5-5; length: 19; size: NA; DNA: TGTGCCAGCAGCTTGGAGGTGGTGAGGCTCTCTAGCTCTGGAAACACCATATATTTT; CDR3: CASSLEVVRLSSSGNTIYF
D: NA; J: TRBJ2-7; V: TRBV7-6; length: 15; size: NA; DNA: TGTGCCAGCAGCTTAGTTAGTGGCGGAACCTACGAGCAGTACTTC; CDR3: CASSLVSGGTYEQYF
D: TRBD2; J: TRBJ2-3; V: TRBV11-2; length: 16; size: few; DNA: TGTGCCAGCAGCTTAACGGCGGGAGGAACGGCAGATACGCAGTATTTT; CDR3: CASSLTAGGTADTQYF
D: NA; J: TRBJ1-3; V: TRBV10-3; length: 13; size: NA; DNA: TGTGCCATCAGTGAGGCGGGGTTGGACACCATATATTTT; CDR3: CAISEAGLDTIYF
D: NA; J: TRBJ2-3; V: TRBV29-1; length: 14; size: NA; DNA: TGCAGCGCTCGGGACTCCACCGGCACAGATACGCAGTATTTT; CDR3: CSARDSTGTDTQYF
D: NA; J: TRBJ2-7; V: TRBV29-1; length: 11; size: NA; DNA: TGCAGCTACCAGACGGGCTACGAGCAGTACTTC; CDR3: CSYQTGYEQYF
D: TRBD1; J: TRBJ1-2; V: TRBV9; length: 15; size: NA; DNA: TGTGCCAGCAGCGCTCCACAGGGGGTAAACTATGGCTACACCTTC; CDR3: CASSAPQGVNYGYTF
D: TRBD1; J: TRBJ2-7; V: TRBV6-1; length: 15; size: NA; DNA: TGTGCCAGCAGTGGTCGGACAGGGGAGGGCCACGAGCAGTACTTC; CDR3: CASSGRTGEGHEQYF
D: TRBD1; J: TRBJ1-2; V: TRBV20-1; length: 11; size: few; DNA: TGCAGTGCCCGGACAGGGAATGGCTACACCTTC; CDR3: CSARTGNGYTF
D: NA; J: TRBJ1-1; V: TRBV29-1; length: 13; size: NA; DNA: TGCAGCGCTGACGCGGGACGAGGAACTGAAGCTTTCTTT; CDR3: CSADAGRGTEAFF
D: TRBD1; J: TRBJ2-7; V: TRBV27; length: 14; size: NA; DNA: TGTGCCAGCAGTTTATGGGACAGGGTAGACGAGCAGTACTTC; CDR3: CASSLWDRVDEQYF
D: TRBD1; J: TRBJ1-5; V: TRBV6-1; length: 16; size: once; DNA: TGTGCCAGCAGTGCTACCGACAGGGGCGGAGGACAGCCCCAGCATTTT; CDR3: CASSATDRGGGQPQHF
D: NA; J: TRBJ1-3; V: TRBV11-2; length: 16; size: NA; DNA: TGTGCCAGCAGCACCCTGGACACCGCCTCTGGAAACACCATATATTTT; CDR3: CASSTLDTASGNTIYF
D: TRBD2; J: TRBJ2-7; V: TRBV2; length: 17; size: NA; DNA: TGTGCCAGCAGTGAACCACGACCGGGACTAGGGGCGAATGAGCAGTACTTC; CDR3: CASSEPRPGLGANEQYF
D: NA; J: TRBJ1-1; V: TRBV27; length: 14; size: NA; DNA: TGTGCCAGCAAGTTGGCGGGGCGGAACACTGAAGCTTTCTTT; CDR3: CASKLAGRNTEAFF
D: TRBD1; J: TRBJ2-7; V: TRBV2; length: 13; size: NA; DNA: TGTGCCAGCAGCGGGACAGGGACCCACGAGCAGTACTTC; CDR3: CASSGTGTHEQYF
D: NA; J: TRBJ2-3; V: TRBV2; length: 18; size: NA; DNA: TGTGCCAGGAACACGGCCAGGGATAGGGCCTGGTGCACGGATACGCAGTATTTT; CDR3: CARNTARDRAWCTDTQYF
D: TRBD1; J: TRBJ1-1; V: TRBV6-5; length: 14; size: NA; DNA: TGTGCCAGCAGCGGGACAGGGGTAATCTCTGAAGCTTTCTTT; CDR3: CASSGTGVISEAFF
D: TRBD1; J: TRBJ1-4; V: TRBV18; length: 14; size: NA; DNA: TGTGCCAGCTCACCACAGGGGGCTCGTGAAAAACTGTTTTTT; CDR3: CASSPQGAREKLFF
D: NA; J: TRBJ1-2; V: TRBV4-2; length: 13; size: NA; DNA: TGTGCCAGCAGCCAAGGGCCCATGGATGGCTACACCTTC; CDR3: CASSQGPMDGYTF
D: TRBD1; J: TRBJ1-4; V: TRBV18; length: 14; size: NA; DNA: TGTGCCAGCTCAACGGACAGGGGGGATGAAAAACTGTTTTTT; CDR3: CASSTDRGDEKLFF
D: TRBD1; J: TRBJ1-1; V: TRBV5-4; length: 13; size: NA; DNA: TGTGCCAGCAGCGTACTTCAGGGGGCTCAAGCTTTCTTT; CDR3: CASSVLQGAQAFF
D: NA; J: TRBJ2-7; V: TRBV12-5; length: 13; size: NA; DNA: TGTGCTAGTGGCCTGGACCGAGGGTACGAGCAGTACTTC; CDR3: CASGLDRGYEQYF
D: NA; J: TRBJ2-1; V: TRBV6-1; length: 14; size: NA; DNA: TGTGCCAGCAGTGATGGTCTCGAGGTTTATGAGCAGTTCTTC; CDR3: CASSDGLEVYEQFF
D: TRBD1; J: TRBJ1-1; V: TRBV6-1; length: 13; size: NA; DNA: TGTGCCAGCCAGGGGGAAACGAACACTGAAGCTTTCTTT; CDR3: CASQGETNTEAFF
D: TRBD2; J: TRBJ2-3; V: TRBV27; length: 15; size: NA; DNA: TGTGCCAGCAGTTTATTAGCGGGATACACAGATACGCAGTATTTT; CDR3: CASSLLAGYTDTQYF
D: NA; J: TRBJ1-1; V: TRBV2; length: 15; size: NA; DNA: TGTGCCAGCAGTGACCAGGGATTTCGACGCGCTGAAGCTTTCTTT; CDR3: CASSDQGFRRAEAFF
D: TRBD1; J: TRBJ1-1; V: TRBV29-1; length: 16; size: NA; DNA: TGCAGCGTCGTGGACAGGGACAGTGGTAAGGACACTGAAGCTTTCTTT; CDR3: CSVVDRDSGKDTEAFF
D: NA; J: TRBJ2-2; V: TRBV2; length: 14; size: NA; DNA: TGTGCCAGCAGTGTAAGAGGGAACACCGGGGAGCTGTTTTTT; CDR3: CASSVRGNTGELFF
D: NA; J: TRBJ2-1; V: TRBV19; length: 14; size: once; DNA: TGTGCCAGTAGTCCCCTGGGCGCCTACAATGAGCAGTTCTTC; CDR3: CASSPLGAYNEQFF
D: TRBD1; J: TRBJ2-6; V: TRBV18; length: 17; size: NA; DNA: TGTGCCAGCTCACCCGGGACAGGGGGTACTGGGGCCAACGTCCTGACTTTC; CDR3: CASSPGTGGTGANVLTF
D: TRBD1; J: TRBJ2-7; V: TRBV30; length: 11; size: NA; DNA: TGTGCCTGGAGTGGACAGGGCGAGCAGTACTTC; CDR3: CAWSGQGEQYF
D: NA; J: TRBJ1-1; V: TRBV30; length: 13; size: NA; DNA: TGTGCCTGGAGGCCGACGGAGGACACTGAAGCTTTCTTT; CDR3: CAWRPTEDTEAFF
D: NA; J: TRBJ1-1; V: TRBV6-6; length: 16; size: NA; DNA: TGTGCCAGCAGTTTCGGAGGGGGGGGTGTGAACACTGAAGCTTTCTTT; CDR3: CASSFGGGGVNTEAFF
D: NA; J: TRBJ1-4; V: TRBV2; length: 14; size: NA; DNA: TGTGCCAGCAGTGGGGATACTGACAGCGAAAAACTGTTTTTT; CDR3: CASSGDTDSEKLFF
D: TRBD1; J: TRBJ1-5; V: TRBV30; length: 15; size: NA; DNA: TGTGCCTGGAGTGTTGGGACAGGGGGCAATCAGCCCCAGCATTTT; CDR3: CAWSVGTGGNQPQHF
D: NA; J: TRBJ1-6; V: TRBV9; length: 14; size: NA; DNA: TGTGCCAGCAGCACCCGGGACAATAATTCACCCCTCCACTTT; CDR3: CASSTRDNNSPLHF
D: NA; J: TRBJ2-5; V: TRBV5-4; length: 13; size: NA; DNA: TGTGCCAGCGGAAAAACAGGGAAAGAGACCCAGTACTTC; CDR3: CASGKTGKETQYF
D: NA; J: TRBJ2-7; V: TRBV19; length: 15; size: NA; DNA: TGTGCCAGTAGTCCTCGCGGGGCGAACTCCTACGAGCAGTACTTC; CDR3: CASSPRGANSYEQYF
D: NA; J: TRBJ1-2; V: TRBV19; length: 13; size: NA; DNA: TGTGCCAGTTCCTGCACGGGGTGTAATGGCTACACCTTC; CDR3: CASSCTGCNGYTF
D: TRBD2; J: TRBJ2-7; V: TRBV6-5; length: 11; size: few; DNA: TGTGCCATCGGGACTAGCCGAGAGCAGTACTTC; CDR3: CAIGTSREQYF
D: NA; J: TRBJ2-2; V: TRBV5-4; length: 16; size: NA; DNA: TGTGCCAGCAGCTTGGGGGGGCGCATTGGCGCCGGGGAGCTGTTTTTT; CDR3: CASSLGGRIGAGELFF
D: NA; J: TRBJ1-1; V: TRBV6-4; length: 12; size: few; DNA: TGTACCTGGCGGGGTTTGAACACTGAAGCTTTCTTT; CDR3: CTWRGLNTEAFF
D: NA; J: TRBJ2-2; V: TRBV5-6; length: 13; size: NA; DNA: TGTGCCAGCAGCTTGATAGTGGCCGGGGAGCTGTTTTTT; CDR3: CASSLIVAGELFF
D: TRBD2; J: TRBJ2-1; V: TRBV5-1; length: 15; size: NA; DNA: TGCGCCAGCAGCTTGGTCGCTAGCGGACGGAATGAGCAGTTCTTC; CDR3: CASSLVASGRNEQFF
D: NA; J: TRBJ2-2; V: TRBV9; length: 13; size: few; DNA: TGTGCCAGCAGTGCGGACATTCGCGGGGAGCTGTTTTTT; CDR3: CASSADIRGELFF
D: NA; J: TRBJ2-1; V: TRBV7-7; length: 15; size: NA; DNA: TGTGCTAGCAGCTTAGGGATCGGCAGGGTCGATGAGCAGTTCTTC; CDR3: CASSLGIGRVDEQFF
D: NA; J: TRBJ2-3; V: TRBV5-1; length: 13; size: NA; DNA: TGCGCCAGCAGCTCGGAGGGGCTAGATACGCAGTATTTT; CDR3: CASSSEGLDTQYF
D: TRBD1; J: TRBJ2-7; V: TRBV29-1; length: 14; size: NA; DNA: TGCAGCGTCGGAGGGACAGGGCTTTTCTACGAGCAGTACTTC; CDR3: CSVGGTGLFYEQYF
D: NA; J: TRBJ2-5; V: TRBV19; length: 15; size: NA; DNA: TGTGCCAGTAGGCCCAGGACAGGGAGGGAAGAGACCCAGTACTTC; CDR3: CASRPRTGREETQYF
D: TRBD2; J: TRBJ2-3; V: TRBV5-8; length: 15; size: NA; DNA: TGTGCCAGCAGCTTTAGCGGGGGGAAGGCGGATACGCAGTATTTT; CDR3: CASSFSGGKADTQYF
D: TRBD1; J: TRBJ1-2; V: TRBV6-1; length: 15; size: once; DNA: TGTGCCAGCAGGGACTCCGGGACAGGGAACTATGGCTACACCTTC; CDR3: CASRDSGTGNYGYTF
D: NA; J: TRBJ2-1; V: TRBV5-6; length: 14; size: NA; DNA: TGTGCCAGCAGCTTTCCGGGTTCCTACAATGAGCAGTTCTTC; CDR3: CASSFPGSYNEQFF
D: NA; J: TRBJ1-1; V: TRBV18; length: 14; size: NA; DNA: TGTGCCAGCTCACAACAGGGATTGAACACTGAAGCTTTCTTT; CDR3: CASSQQGLNTEAFF
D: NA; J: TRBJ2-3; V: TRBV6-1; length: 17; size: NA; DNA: TGTGCCAGCAGTGAGCCACGTGGGGGCTACGGCACAGATACGCAGTATTTT; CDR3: CASSEPRGGYGTDTQYF
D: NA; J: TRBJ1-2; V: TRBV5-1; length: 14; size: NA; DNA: TGCGCCAGCAGCTTGGATTACGGGAAGTATGGCTACACCTTC; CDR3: CASSLDYGKYGYTF
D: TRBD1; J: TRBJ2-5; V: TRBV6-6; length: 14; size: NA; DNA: TGTGCCAGCAGTCTGACAGGGTGGGGAGAGACCCAGTACTTC; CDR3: CASSLTGWGETQYF
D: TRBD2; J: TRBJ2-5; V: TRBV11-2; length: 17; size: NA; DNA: TGTGCCAGCGGAACCGGGACTAGCGGGGGGGCGTATGAGACCCAGTACTTC; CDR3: CASGTGTSGGAYETQYF